This TCR beta chain was identified in a study of shared clonotypes between healthy human individuals (TCRdb year 2020). For the wider study: A couple of women and a few men aged 18 to 49 years were included in the cohort. Per donor, three plates each were used for CD4 naive and CD4 memory, two for CD8 naive, and one for CD8 memory. To estimate repertoire size and how much clonotype sharing occurs between individuals, the study deeply sequenced the blood TCR repertoires of several healthy adults. Libraries were prepared and TCR repertoires were sequenced by different laboratories using diverse techniques, in order to increase sequencing depth and limit assay-specific biases. Each donor's leukapheresis produced roughly between about 0.8 and 10 billion PBMCs. General conclusions and limits of the study: Naive subsets generally had larger estimated clonotype richness than memory subsets. Incomplete sequencing was indicated by rarefaction of sorted-subset datasets, despite the large sequencing depth. Because the study included only a small number of donors, the genetic and exposure-history diversity represented was limited. Sampling was restricted to blood, and TCR repertoires in tissue are likely to differ from TCR repertoires in blood. When several donors were compared, the shared fraction of clonotypes was roughly 5% for naive CD4, about 4% for naive CD8, 2.3% for memory CD4, and 0.4% for memory CD8. Higher generation probabilities were observed for clonotypes shared by all four sorted-subset donors than for non-shared clonotypes. Pairwise subsampling led to the expectation that sequencing depth would affect the degree of clonotype sharing among donors.

With regard to this clone: Its specific antigen is unknown. The sample holds no much larger clone one base away, and base qualities are not on file.

The donors were healthy, HIV-negative adults with no recently reported acute infections or vaccinations. All donors were Caucasian adults living in Nashville, Tennessee, USA. CD8 memory samples combined magnetically selected CD45RO+ cells with CCR7-negative CD45RA+ effector memory (TemRA) cells. Blood was obtained by leukapheresis, after which PBMCs were separated by Ficoll-Histopaque density gradient centrifugation and cryopreserved in liquid nitrogen vapor phase. Analytical flow cytometry was used to check the purity and quantity of every magnetically sorted T cell population. Genomic DNA was isolated from every sorted fraction and measured by UV absorbance on a Nanodrop 2000c. Using the deep immunoSEQ assay, TCR CDR3 regions were amplified from genomic DNA by multiplex PCR. Genomic DNA extracted from each cell subset was distributed evenly over all wells of several immunoSEQ 96-well plates, and each plate served as one replicate. For sorted subsets, each replicate PCR was loaded with roughly 190 ng genomic DNA, equivalent to 25,000 to 35,000 T cell genomes. The purified libraries were quantified using a Qubit 3.0 fluorometer, sized with a Bioanalyzer 2100, and then quantified again using the KAPA Library Quantification kit. Every immunoSEQ 96-well plate was sequenced on a dedicated single-read 150-cycle Illumina NextSeq 550 flow cell. The original pipeline was this. Because only junctional sequences without quality scores were contained in the immunoSEQ output, filtering matching that applied to full-length reads could not be performed. Sequences were annotated with PyIR, a Python wrapper for IgBLAST v1.9, and V/J genes and CDR3 were assigned using IMGT germline references. Any read was removed if the V/J assignment was weak (E-value above 1e-6), the CDR3 was missing, or the read contained stop codons, out-of-frame junctions, or ambiguous translated residues. A V3J clonotype was defined by an identical inferred V gene, J gene, and CDR3 amino acid sequence. Percentage overlap between repertoires was computed as shared unique clonotypes divided by the size of the smaller repertoire. RTK rarefaction, the Chao1 estimator, and Recon v2.1 estimates of unobserved clonotypes were used to assess repertoire richness. OLGA was used to compute generation probabilities for all TCRbeta clonotypes that the gDNA method yielded from a few donors. The table was pulled from immuneACCESS by TCRdb, which kept in-frame rearrangements only. Such tables lose some clones; where checked, under half of the loss comes from unresolved V genes, and the rest has no known cause. V, J and clone size are those of that table, while D and trimming were read from the DNA. The sample contains roughly 660,000 clones, 80% to 95% of them found a single time. Together, the top ten hold approximately 35% of the sample.

The receptor was derived from a man younger than 35 in good health. Some clones in this sample may be carry-over from other donors' samples. Sequences were obtained from memory CD8+ T cells from PBMCs. The cell subset or site label, read with the paper, signifies: CD45RO+ cells pooled with CCR7-negative TemRA cells.

The CDR3 protein sequence reads: CASSSWGGRSYEQYF. The bases are TGTGCCAGCAGTTCCTGGGGGGGGCGGTCCTACGAGCAGTACTTC. The sequence is built from TRBV7-8 and TRBJ2-7; tentative D gene TRBD2, with 7 bases matching. The junction carries 16 bases between V and J, which are trimmed by 6 bases and 1 base respectively. Inclusive of the bounding cysteine and phenylalanine, the CDR3 is 15 residues long. CDR3 DNA is the only sequence kept; it has 45 bases, read in frame from the first base. CDR1 and CDR2 are drawn from the germline V gene: SGHVS, FQNEAQ.